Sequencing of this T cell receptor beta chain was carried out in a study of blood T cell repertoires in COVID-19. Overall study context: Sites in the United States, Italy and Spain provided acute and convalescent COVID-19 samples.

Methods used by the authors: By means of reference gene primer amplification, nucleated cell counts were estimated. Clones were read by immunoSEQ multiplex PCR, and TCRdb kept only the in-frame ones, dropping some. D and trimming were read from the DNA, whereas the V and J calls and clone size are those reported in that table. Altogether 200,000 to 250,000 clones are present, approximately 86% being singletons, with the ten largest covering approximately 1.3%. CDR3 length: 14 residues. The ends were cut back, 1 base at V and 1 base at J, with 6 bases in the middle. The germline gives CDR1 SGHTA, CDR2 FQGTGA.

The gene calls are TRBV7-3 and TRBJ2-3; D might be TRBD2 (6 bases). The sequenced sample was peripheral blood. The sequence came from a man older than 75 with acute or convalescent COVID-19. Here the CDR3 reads CASSLSGGTDTQYF. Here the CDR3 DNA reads TGTGCCAGCAGCTTAAGCGGGGGCACAGATACGCAGTATTTT.